A selection of T cell receptor beta chains follows, all from one sample in a study of T cell responses to AZD1222 COVID-19 vaccine. Repertoires were generated with immunoSEQ multiplex PCR, while TCRdb's copy carries only in-frame clones and drops some. The sample holds over 50,000 clones, around 82% seen once. The sequencing used peripheral blood, collected 28 days after the second AZD1222 dose. The receptors were gathered from an adult who received the AZD1222 COVID-19 vaccine. Both conserved end residues are part of each CDR3. The D gene is left open where the match is weak. Expanded clones are given a class, and other clones once, few, many or no size at all.

>-|TRBJ2-7|TRBV7-2|TRBD2
TGTGCCAGCAGCTTAGGAACTAGCGGGAGCTACGAGCAGTACTTC
CASSLGTSGSYEQYF
>-|TRBJ1-2|TRBV27|-
TGTGCCAGCGGCGGCGTTGGGACTGGCTACACCTTC
CASGGVGTGYTF
>few|TRBJ2-6|TRBV29-1|TRBD1
TGCAGCGTTGGGACAGGGGGGGCCAACGTCCTGACTTTC
CSVGTGGANVLTF
>-|TRBJ1-5|TRBV2|-
TGTGCCAGCAGTGAAGTTCACAGGAGCCGCACTCGCCCCCAGCATTTT
CASSEVHRSRTRPQHF
>-|TRBJ2-2|TRBV6-5|-
TGTGCCAGCAGTTACCGGGACACCGGGGAGCTGTTTTTT
CASSYRDTGELFF
>-|TRBJ2-7|TRBV10-3|-
TGTGCCATCAGTGAGTCGAATGGGGCAACGGAGCAGTACTTC
CAISESNGATEQYF
>few|TRBJ1-3|TRBV7-9|TRBD1
TGTGCCGGAGGCATAACAGGGGGGTACGGAAACACCATATATTTT
CAGGITGGYGNTIYF
>once|TRBJ1-2|TRBV6-5|-
TGTGCCAGCAGTACGACAACTAACTATGGCTACACCTTC
CASSTTTNYGYTF
>-|TRBJ1-5|TRBV5-8|-
TGTGCCAGCAGCTTATTTTCCCTGACAGTCAATAATCAGCCCCAGCATTTT
CASSLFSLTVNNQPQHF
>-|TRBJ2-5|TRBV9|TRBD2
TGTGCCAGCAGCGTGAGTTGGACTAGCGGGAGCCCGTACCAAGAGACCCAGTACTTC
CASSVSWTSGSPYQETQYF
>-|TRBJ2-2|TRBV11-1|-
TGTGCCAGCAGCTTAGCGCAGACTTCTGGAGGGGAGCTGTTTTTT
CASSLAQTSGGELFF
>-|TRBJ1-1|TRBV25-1|-
TGTGCCAGCAGTCTTGGTCGGGCTGAAGCTTTCTTT
CASSLGRAEAFF
>-|TRBJ2-1|TRBV6-5|-
TGTGCCAGCAGTTACGAGGGAGGAAGGCTTGATGAGCAGTTCTTC
CASSYEGGRLDEQFF
>-|TRBJ1-1|TRBV28|-
TGTGCCAGCAGTTTAGGACAGACTGAAGCTTTCTTT
CASSLGQTEAFF
>-|TRBJ1-2|TRBV29-1|-
TGCAGCGCCCTAACGGACCTCTATGGCTACACCTTC
CSALTDLYGYTF
>few|TRBJ2-7|TRBV28|-
TGTGCCAGCAGTTTAAGGGGGGTCTACGAGCAGTACTTC
CASSLRGVYEQYF
>-|TRBJ1-5|TRBV19|-
TGTGCCAGTAGTCTAACCGACGGGTTCGGTAATCAGCCCCAGCATTTT
CASSLTDGFGNQPQHF
>-|TRBJ1-2|TRBV5-6|-
TGTGCCAGCAGCCCTGAACTGACGGGACTAAACTATGGCTACACCTTC
CASSPELTGLNYGYTF
>once|TRBJ1-3|TRBV7-9|-
TGTGCCAGCAGCAATCCCTCTGGAAACACCATATATTTT
CASSNPSGNTIYF
>once|TRBJ2-6|TRBV5-1|-
TGCGCCAGCACCCAGGGGTCTGGGGCCAACGTCCTGACTTTC
CASTQGSGANVLTF
>-|TRBJ2-3|TRBV7-2|-
TGTGCCAGCAGCTCTGGGGCAGATACGCAGTATTTT
CASSSGADTQYF
>once|TRBJ2-7|TRBV4-3|-
TGCGCCAGCAGCCAAGTTACAGGGCCTTCCTACGAGCAGTACTTC
CASSQVTGPSYEQYF
>-|TRBJ2-7|TRBV6-5|-
TGTGCCAGCAGTTACGGAGTCACATATTACGAGCAGTACTTC
CASSYGVTYYEQYF
>-|TRBJ2-3|TRBV4-3|TRBD2
TGCGCCAGCAGCCAAAATAGCGGGAGGTCCGCAGATACGCAGTATTTT
CASSQNSGRSADTQYF
>-|TRBJ2-3|TRBV7-8|TRBD2
TGTGCCAGCAACCTCCCGGCGGGGGGACTAGCGGGAACCACAGATACGCAGTATTTT
CASNLPAGGLAGTTDTQYF
>-|TRBJ1-5|TRBV27|-
TGTGCCAGCAGTTTATCGCCGCGTCAGCCCCAGCATTTT
CASSLSPRQPQHF
>-|TRBJ1-5|TRBV28|-
TGTGCCAGCATGGAGACAGTTAGCAATCAGCCCCAGCATTTT
CASMETVSNQPQHF
>few|TRBJ2-1|TRBV5-1|TRBD2
TGCGCCAGCAGCGCAACACTAGCGGGAGGGCTGATTCACAATGAGCAGTTCTTC
CASSATLAGGLIHNEQFF
>-|TRBJ1-1|TRBV28|TRBD1
TGTGCCAGCAAGATTGTAGGACAGGGGGTGGGAGCTTTCTTT
CASKIVGQGVGAFF
>-|TRBJ2-1|TRBV3-1/TRBV3-2|-
TGTGCCAGCAGCCAAGGGCAAAACAATGAGCAGTTCTTC
CASSQGQNNEQFF
>-|TRBJ1-5|TRBV5-1|-
TGCGCCAGCATCCTTTACGTACCGATTCCCGAACGTTATGACAATCAGCCCCAGCATTTT
CASILYVPIPERYDNQPQHF
>few|TRBJ1-5|TRBV28|-
TGTGCCAGCAGCCCCCCAAGACAGCCCCAGCATTTT
CASSPPRQPQHF
>-|TRBJ2-7|TRBV3-1/TRBV3-2|-
TGTGCCAGCAGCCCGACCGTCCGTAGCGGCTCCTACGAGCAGTACTTC
CASSPTVRSGSYEQYF
>-|TRBJ2-7|TRBV5-4|TRBD1
TGTGCCAGCAGCGCGGGACAGGGGGGCTACGAGCAGTACTTC
CASSAGQGGYEQYF
>-|TRBJ2-7|TRBV2|-
TGTGCCAGCGGACTAGGGGGTCTCGCCTACGAGCAGTACTTC
CASGLGGLAYEQYF
>-|TRBJ2-7|TRBV27|-
TGTGCCAGCAGTTTATCCCCGGGCACTTCCTACGAGCAGTACTTC
CASSLSPGTSYEQYF
>-|TRBJ1-4|TRBV4-3|-
TGCGCCAGCAGCCAAGAGACCCCTGCAACTAATGAAAAACTGTTTTTT
CASSQETPATNEKLFF
>-|TRBJ2-2|TRBV6-6|TRBD2
TGTGCCAGCAGTTACTCGACTAGCGGGAACACCGGGGAGCTGTTTTTT
CASSYSTSGNTGELFF
>-|TRBJ2-7|TRBV29-1|TRBD1
TGCAGCGTTAAGATGGACAGGGGTGGCGAGCAGTACTTC
CSVKMDRGGEQYF
>-|TRBJ2-1|TRBV5-4|-
TGTGCCAGCAGACGGGACGGAAGATGGGAGCAGTTCTTC
CASRRDGRWEQFF
>-|TRBJ1-2|TRBV6-6|-
TGTGCCAGCGGGACACTCAGAACGCCGAACTATGGCTACACCTTC
CASGTLRTPNYGYTF
>-|TRBJ2-2|TRBV30|TRBD2
TGTGCCTGGGCTGCGGGAGGAACGAACACCGGGGAGCTGTTTTTT
CAWAAGGTNTGELFF
>-|TRBJ2-2|TRBV4-3|TRBD1
TGCGCCAGCAGCCAGGTTCGACAGGGGCTACACACCGGGGAGCTGTTTTTT
CASSQVRQGLHTGELFF
>-|TRBJ1-1|TRBV20-1|-
TGCAGTGCTAGTGGGGCAGGGTTTATGGGCACTGAAGCTTTCTTT
CSASGAGFMGTEAFF
>-|TRBJ2-1|TRBV3-1/TRBV3-2|TRBD2
TGTGCCAGCAGGAACTTAGCGGGAGGGGCCTACAATGAGCAGTTCTTC
CASRNLAGGAYNEQFF
>-|TRBJ2-5|TRBV11-2|TRBD2
TGTGCCAGCAGCTTACCTGGGACTAGTGGGACCCAGTACTTC
CASSLPGTSGTQYF
>-|TRBJ2-1|TRBV11-2|TRBD1
TGTGCCAGCAGCCCCGGGACAGGTCCCAGCAATGAGCAGTTCTTC
CASSPGTGPSNEQFF
>-|TRBJ2-4|TRBV19|-
TGTGCCAGTAGTATCGGGTCATTAGCCAAAAACATTCAGTACTTC
CASSIGSLAKNIQYF
>once|TRBJ2-2|TRBV5-1|TRBD2
TGCGCCAGCAGCTACACCGGGACTAGCGGGAGAGGGGAGCTGTTTTTT
CASSYTGTSGRGELFF
>-|TRBJ2-7|TRBV28|-
TGTGCCAGCAGCCTACTCCCCTACGAGCAGTACTTC
CASSLLPYEQYF
>few|TRBJ2-5|TRBV7-2|-
TGTGCCAGCAGCTGGCGACAGATACAAGAGACCCAGTACTTC
CASSWRQIQETQYF
>medium-sized|TRBJ1-1|TRBV2|TRBD1
TGTGCCAGCAGAAGCCGGGCAGGGGGCACTGAAGCTTTCTTT
CASRSRAGGTEAFF
>-|TRBJ2-2|TRBV19|TRBD2
TGTGCCAGTAGTTCCCGTTTTAGCGGGAGGGCTTCCGGGGAGCTGTTTTTT
CASSSRFSGRASGELFF